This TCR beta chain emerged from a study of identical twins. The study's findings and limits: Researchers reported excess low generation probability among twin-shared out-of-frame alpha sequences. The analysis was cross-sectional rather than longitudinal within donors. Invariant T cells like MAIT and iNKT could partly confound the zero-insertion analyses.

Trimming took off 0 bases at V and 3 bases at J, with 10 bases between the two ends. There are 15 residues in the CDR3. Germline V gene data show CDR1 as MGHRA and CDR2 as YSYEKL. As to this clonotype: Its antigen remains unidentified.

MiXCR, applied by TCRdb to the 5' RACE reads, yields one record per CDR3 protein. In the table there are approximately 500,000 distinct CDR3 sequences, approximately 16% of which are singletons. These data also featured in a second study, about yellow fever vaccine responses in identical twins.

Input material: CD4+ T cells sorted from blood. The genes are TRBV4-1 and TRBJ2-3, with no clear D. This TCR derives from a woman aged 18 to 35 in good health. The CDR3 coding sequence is TGCGCCAGCAGCCAAGATCTTGCCCGGACAGATACGCAGTATTTT. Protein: CASSQDLARTDTQYF.